This T cell receptor beta chain originates from a study of T cell repertoires in aging, cancer and after chemotherapy. Study summary: Donor ages fell into six groups from 30 or younger up to 70 or older. Study conclusions and caveats: Untreated cancer patients had significantly lower blood TCR diversity than age-matched healthy donors.

TCR beta rearrangements were amplified from peripheral blood genomic DNA. CDR1 MNHEY and CDR2 SMNVEV come from the germline V gene (reference sequence). This CDR3 has 13 amino acids. Trimming removed 7 bases from V and 3 bases from J, with 9 bases in between. Multiplex touch-down PCR with TRB-A/B primers amplified rearranged V-D-J TRB sequences. TCRdb reanalysed the multiplex PCR reads using MiXCR and keeps one entry per CDR3 protein. The data contain approximately 9,800 distinct CDR3 sequences, 35% to 40% of them singletons. This clonotype was counted between two and nine times. Antigen: not known. The receptor was derived from a human donor in good health. The chain is built from TRBV27 and TRBJ2-2; possible D gene TRBD1, 5 bases. Sequencing input: blood. The CDR3 DNA sequence: TGTGCCAGCACTTCAGGGTACACCGGGGAGCTGTTTTTT. Translated, it gives CASTSGYTGELFF.